These 14 T cell receptor beta chains share one sample of origin, sequenced in a study of Graves' ophthalmopathy and Graves' hyperthyroidism (dated by TCRdb to 2017 to 2018). Instrument used: Illumina HiSeq 2000. For repertoire sequencing, the TCR beta CDR3 regions were amplified from RNA transcripts. A first-round RT-PCR used HTBI primers with the Qiagen OneStep RT-PCR kit, followed by a second-round multiplex PCR, size selection and purification. The public reads were reprocessed in TCRdb via fastp at Q25 and MiXCR, keeping in-frame beta chains. Entries are consolidated by CDR3 protein sequence, retaining the most common genes and DNA. Present in this sample are 400,000 or so distinct CDR3 sequences, approximately 18% of which were seen just once. The top ten hold roughly 2.3% of the sample. The sequenced sample was peripheral blood. These receptors all stem from an adult woman with stable Graves' hyperthyroidism.

This clonotype has a handful of counts. The V gene is TRBV2, the J gene TRBJ2-2; TRBD2 is a possible D gene (6 bases). V was pared by 1 base and J by 4 bases, with 22 bases between. The CDR3 is 19 residues long. Germline-derived CDR1 and CDR2 are SNHLY and FYNNEI. In nucleotides, the CDR3 is TGTGCCAGCAGTGAAGGAGGGTTTCAGGGAGGCCGGGGCACCGGGGAGCTGTTTTTT. Its translation is CASSEGGFQGGRGTGELFF.

This clonotype appeared many times. The V and J genes are TRBV2 and TRBJ2-2, with D possibly TRBD2 on 5 matching bases. Germline lookup yields CDR1 SNHLY and CDR2 FYNNEI. Trimming took off 8 bases at V and 3 bases at J, with 13 bases between the two ends. This CDR3 contains 14 residues. DNA of the CDR3: TGTGCCAGCTCCCTGAGAGGGCACACCGGGGAGCTGTTTTTT. This codes for CASSLRGHTGELFF. The whole variable domain, remainder taken from reference TRBV2 and TRBJ2-2, is EPEVTQTPSHQVTQMGQEVILRCVPISNHLYFYWYRQILGQKVEFLVSFYNNEISEKSEIFDDQFSVERPDGSNFTLKIRSTKLEDSAMYFCASSLRGHTGELFFGEGSRLTVL.

Turning to this clonotype: One end of the junction is discordant with germline, which a read error may explain. CDR3 DNA sequence: TGTGCCAGCAGTGCTATCCGGAACACTGAAGCTGTATTT. It specifies CASSAIRNTEAVF. J is TRBJ1-1 and V is TRBV12-3 or TRBV12-4; D is unclear. This CDR3 comprises 13 residues.

This clonotype was recorded at least ten times. The chain recombines TRBV2 with TRBJ2-5, with 9 bases lining up with TRBD1. The CDR3 sequence is 16 residues long. Per germline, CDR1 SNHLY and CDR2 FYNNEI. V shed 8 bases, J shed 5 bases, and the junction held 15 bases outside the gene matches. The chain's CDR3 is CASAPGQGVFRETQYF. The DNA for the CDR3 is TGTGCCAGCGCCCCGGGACAGGGCGTTTTTCGGGAGACCCAGTACTTC.

The CDR3 region is CASSQGTDSGSGNTIYF. The CDR3 coding sequence is TGTGCCAGCAGCCAAGGAACAGACAGCGGCTCTGGAAACACCATATATTTT. V usage is TRBV4-2 and J usage is TRBJ1-3, with D tentatively TRBD1 (5 bases). Germline assignment: CDR1 LGHNA and CDR2 YNFKEQ. The CDR3 is 17 residues long. Trimming cost V 1 base and J 0 bases, with 13 bases left between them.

The sample holds many counts of this clonotype. This rearrangement joins TRBV5-6 to TRBJ2-7, with a weak D call TRBD1 (7 bases). CDR1 is SGHDT and CDR2 is YYEEEE in the germline V gene. The CDR3 covers 16 residues. V shed 4 bases and J shed 7 bases, with 24 bases lying between them. In nucleotides, the CDR3 is TGTGCCAGCAGCCTACAGGGGACGCTTTACGGGGGAGAGCAGTACTTC. This translates into CASSLQGTLYGGEQYF.

This chain uses TRBV11-1 with TRBJ1-3, with TRBD1 matching over 7 bases. Germline CDR1 and CDR2: SGHAT and FQDESV (reference sequence). Unmatched junction bases numbered 6, after V lost 1 base and J lost 0 bases. The CDR3 is made up of 17 amino acids. CDR3 sequence: CASSLGITGDSGNTIYF. Here the CDR3 DNA reads TGTGCCAGCAGCTTAGGAATAACAGGGGACTCTGGAAACACCATATATTTT.

This clonotype was counted ten times or more. The rearrangement joins TRBV18 to TRBJ2-5; no clear D gene. Germline CDR1 reads KGHSH; CDR2 reads LQKENI. The CDR3 totals 14 residues. V lost 0 bases to trimming and J lost 3 bases, with 8 bases between them. The DNA for the CDR3 is TGTGCCAGCTCACCACCGTCAGTAGAAGAGACCCAGTACTTC. It translates to CASSPPSVEETQYF.

The chain joins TRBV10-3 to TRBJ2-7; no definite D call. CDR3 size: 12 residues. V was cut by 10 bases and J by 2 bases, with 12 bases left in between. Per germline, CDR1 ENHRY and CDR2 SYGVKD. The CDR3 coding sequence is TGTGCCACCGCGACTGAAGCCTACGAGCAGTACTTC. Protein product: CATATEAYEQYF.

This clonotype was seen a handful of times. V and J are TRBV11-2 and TRBJ2-7; 9 bases fit TRBD2. In germline, CDR1 is SGHAT, CDR2 FQNNGV. V trimming: 8 bases; J trimming: 0 bases; junction bases outside the gene matches: 8. The CDR3 has 15 amino acids. This CDR3 reads CASGIPSGNSYEQYF. In DNA, the CDR3 is TGTGCCAGCGGGATACCTAGCGGGAACTCCTACGAGCAGTACTTC.

Many counts were recorded for this clonotype. V gene TRBV28 combines with J gene TRBJ1-2; perhaps TRBD1 as D (5 bases). V dropped 10 bases and J dropped 1 base, with 16 bases sitting between them. The CDR3 contains 14 residues. CDR1 and CDR2 (germline): MDHEN, SYDVKM. The CDR3 DNA reads TGTGCCACCGGCGCACACAGGAGTAACTATGGCTACACCTTC. Its translation: CATGAHRSNYGYTF.

This clonotype was counted many times. This sequence joins TRBV11-2 and TRBJ2-7; D remains ambiguous. Germline V gene lookup returns CDR1 SGHAT and CDR2 FQNNGV. Trimming pared 3 bases from V and 4 bases from J, leaving 4 bases between. The CDR3 is 11 residues long. CDR3 in amino acids: CASSFHYEQYF. CDR3 bases: TGTGCCAGCAGCTTTCATTACGAGCAGTACTTC. The variable domain in full, completed from reference TRBV11-2 and TRBJ2-7, reads EAGVAQSPRYKIIEKRQSVAFWCNPISGHATLYWYQQILGQGPKLLIQFQNNGVVDDSQLPKDRFSAERLKGVDSTLKIQPAKLEDSAVYLCASSFHYEQYFGPGTRLTVT.

This clonotype was counted ten times or more. V is TRBV28 and J is TRBJ2-6, with D unclear. Germline V gene sequence: CDR1 MDHEN, CDR2 SYDVKM. CDR3 size: 17 residues. V lost 0 bases and J 1 base, leaving 10 bases between the germline ends. CDR3 amino acids: CASSLWGLGSGANVLTF. The CDR3 DNA reads TGTGCCAGCAGTTTATGGGGATTGGGGTCTGGGGCCAACGTCCTGACTTTC.

This chain links TRBV28 with TRBJ1-2; D is perhaps TRBD1 (6 bases). CDR1 is MDHEN and CDR2 is SYDVKM in the germline V gene. V was pared by 0 bases and J by 0 bases, with 14 bases between. This CDR3 has 17 amino acids. This CDR3 reads CASSLCCGGGANYGYTF. In DNA form, the CDR3 reads TGTGCCAGCAGTTTATGTTGTGGGGGCGGCGCTAACTATGGCTACACCTTC.